The clone carrying this T cell receptor (beta chain) was seen only a few times. Its cognate antigen is unknown. CD25-based Treg depletion was applied to purified naive CD4+ T cells. Broader study findings: The TCR gene usage of tumor memory CD4+ T cells clustered together with blood and lymph node memory CD4+ cells and with lymph node naive CD4+ cells. The larger-cohort validation was restricted to a single TCR beta V-J rearrangement rather than whole repertoires.

The CDR3 has 15 residues. The junction had 10 bases not matched to a gene; V was cut back by 4 bases and J by 5 bases. Germline V gives CDR1 SGHTA, CDR2 FQGNSA. Full-length variable regions came from constant-region reverse primers plus semi-nested Nested Universal Primer A PCR. TCRdb processed the 5' RACE reads anew with MiXCR; each CDR3 protein has one entry. The table includes about 53,000 distinct CDR3 sequences, approximately 24% detected once. This receptor was taken from a female donor with breast cancer. The chain joins TRBV7-2 to TRBJ2-5; 7 nucleotides line up with TRBD2. The specimen sequenced was tumor-infiltrating naive CD4+ T cells sorted from the breast tumor. The subset: naive CD4+ T cells, CD4+CD45RA+CD25-. The CDR3 DNA reads TGTGCCAGCAGCTCCAAGCGGGGACTGGGGGAGACCCAGTACTTC. Protein product: CASSSKRGLGETQYF. The full variable domain, rest sourced from reference TRBV7-2 and TRBJ2-5, is GAGVSQSPSNKVTEKGKDVELRCDPISGHTALYWYRQSLGQGLEFLIYFQGNSAPDKSGLPSDRFSAERTGGSVSTLTIQRTQQEDSAVYLCASSSKRGLGETQYFGPGTRLLVL.